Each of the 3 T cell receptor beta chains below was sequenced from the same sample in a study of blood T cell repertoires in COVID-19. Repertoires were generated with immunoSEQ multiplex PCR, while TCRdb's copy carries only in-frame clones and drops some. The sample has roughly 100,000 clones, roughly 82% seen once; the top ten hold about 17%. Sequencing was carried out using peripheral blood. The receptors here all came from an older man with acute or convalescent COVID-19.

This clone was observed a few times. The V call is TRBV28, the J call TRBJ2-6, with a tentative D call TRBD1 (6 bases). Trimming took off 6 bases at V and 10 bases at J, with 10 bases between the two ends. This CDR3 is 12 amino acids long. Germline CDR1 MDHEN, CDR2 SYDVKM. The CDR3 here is CASRVTGNVLTF. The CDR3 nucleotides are TGTGCCAGCAGGGTTACAGGGAACGTCCTGACTTTC.

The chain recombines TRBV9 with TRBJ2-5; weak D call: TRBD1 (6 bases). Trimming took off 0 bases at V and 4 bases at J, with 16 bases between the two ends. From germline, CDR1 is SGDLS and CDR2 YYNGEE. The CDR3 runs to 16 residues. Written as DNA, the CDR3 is TGTGCCAGCAGCGTAGGAGATCAGGGGTCTCGAGAGACCCAGTACTTC. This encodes CASSVGDQGSRETQYF.

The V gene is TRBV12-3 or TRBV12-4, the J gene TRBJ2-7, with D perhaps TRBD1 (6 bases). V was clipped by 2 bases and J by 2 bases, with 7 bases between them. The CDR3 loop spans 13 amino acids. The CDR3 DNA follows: TGTGCCAGCAGTTTAAGGACAGCCTACGAGCAGTACTTC. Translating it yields CASSLRTAYEQYF.